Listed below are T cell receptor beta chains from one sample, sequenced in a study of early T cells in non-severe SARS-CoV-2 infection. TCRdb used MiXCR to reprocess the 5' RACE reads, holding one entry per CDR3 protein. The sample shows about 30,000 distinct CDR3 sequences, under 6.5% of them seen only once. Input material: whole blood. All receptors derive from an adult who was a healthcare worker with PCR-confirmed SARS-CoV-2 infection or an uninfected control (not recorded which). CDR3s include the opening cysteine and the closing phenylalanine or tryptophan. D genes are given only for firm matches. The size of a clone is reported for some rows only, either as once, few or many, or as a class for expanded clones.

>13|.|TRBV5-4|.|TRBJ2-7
TGTGCCAGCAGCACCGGGACGAACTACGAGCAGTACTTC
CASSTGTNYEQYF
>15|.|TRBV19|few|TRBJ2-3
TGTGCCAGACCGGTGAGGGCCCCTAGCACAGATACGCAGTATTTT
CARPVRAPSTDTQYF
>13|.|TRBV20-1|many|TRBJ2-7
TGCAGTGCTCCAGACGGTAACTCCTACGAGCAGTACTTC
CSAPDGNSYEQYF
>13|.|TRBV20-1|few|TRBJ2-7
TGCAGTGCTCTCAGCGGGTCTCACTACGAGCGGTACTTC
CSALSGSHYERYF
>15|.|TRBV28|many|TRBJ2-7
TGTGCCAGCAGCTCCCCCCCCCCAGGGGAATACGAGCAGTACTTC
CASSSPPPGEYEQYF
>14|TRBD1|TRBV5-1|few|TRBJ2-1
TGCGCCAGTCGAGGGGGCCCATCCTACAATGAGCAGTTCTTC
CASRGGPSYNEQFF
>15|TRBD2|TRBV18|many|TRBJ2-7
TGTGCCAGCTCACCCTCCGGCGGGAGCTCCTACGAGCAGTACTTC
CASSPSGGSSYEQYF
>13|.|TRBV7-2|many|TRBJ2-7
TGTGCCAGCAGCTTGAGAATAGAGCGCGAGCAGTACTTC
CASSLRIEREQYF
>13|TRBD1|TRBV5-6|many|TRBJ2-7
TGTGCCAGCAGTCGGGGACAGGGACCGGAGCAGTACTTC
CASSRGQGPEQYF
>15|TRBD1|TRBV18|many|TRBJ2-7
TGTGCCAGCTCACCGGGACAGGGGTTCTTTTACGAGCAGTACTTC
CASSPGQGFFYEQYF
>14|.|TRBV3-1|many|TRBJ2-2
TGTGCCAGCAGCCCGGTCAGCCGGACCGGGGAGCTGTTTTTT
CASSPVSRTGELFF
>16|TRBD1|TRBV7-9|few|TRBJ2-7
TGTGCCAGCAGCTTTTTACAGGGGGCGATCAGCGACGAGCAGTACTTC
CASSFLQGAISDEQYF
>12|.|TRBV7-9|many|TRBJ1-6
TGTGCCAGCGGGGTGGATAATTCACCCCTCCACTTT
CASGVDNSPLHF
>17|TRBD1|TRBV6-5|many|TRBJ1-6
TGTGCCAGCAGTTACGACGGAACAGGGGCCTTATCTTCACCCCTCCACTTT
CASSYDGTGALSSPLHF
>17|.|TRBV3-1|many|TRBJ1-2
TGTGCCAGCAGCCTGAATACGATGGGGACCGCTAACTATGGCTACACCTTC
CASSLNTMGTANYGYTF
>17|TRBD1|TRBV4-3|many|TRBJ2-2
TGCGCCAGCAGCCCCCGCACCCCAGGGGGCAACTCCGGGGAGCTGTTTTTT
CASSPRTPGGNSGELFF
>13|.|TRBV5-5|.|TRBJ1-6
TGTGCCAGCAGCATTCGGGGGGATTCACCCCTCCACTTT
CASSIRGDSPLHF
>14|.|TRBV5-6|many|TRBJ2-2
TGTGCCAGCAGCTTGGGATTGAACACCGGGGAGCTGTTTTTT
CASSLGLNTGELFF
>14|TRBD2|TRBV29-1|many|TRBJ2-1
TGCAGCGTGGTGACTAGCGGATCCTACAATGAGCAGTTCTTC
CSVVTSGSYNEQFF
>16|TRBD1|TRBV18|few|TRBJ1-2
TGTGCCAGCTCACCAAGCCGGACAGGAGTCAACTATGGCTACACCTTC
CASSPSRTGVNYGYTF
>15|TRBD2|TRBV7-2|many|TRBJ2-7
TGTGCCAGCAGCTTAGAGCGGGGGGTGTACTACGAGCAGTACTTC
CASSLERGVYYEQYF
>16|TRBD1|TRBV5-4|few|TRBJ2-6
TGTGCCAGCAGTCAACAGGGGGCGGGAGGGGCCAACGTCCTGACTTTC
CASSQQGAGGANVLTF
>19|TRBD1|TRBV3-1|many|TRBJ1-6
TGTGCCAGCAGCCAAGATCGCCCGGGACAGGGGTTTTTGGATTCACCCCTCCACTTT
CASSQDRPGQGFLDSPLHF
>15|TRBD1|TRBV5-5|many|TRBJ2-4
TGTGCCAGCAGCACAGAGACAGGGGGCGAAAACATTCAGTACTTC
CASSTETGGENIQYF
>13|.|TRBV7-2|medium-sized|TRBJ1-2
TGTGCCAGCAGCACGACAACTAACTATGGCTACACCTTC
CASSTTTNYGYTF
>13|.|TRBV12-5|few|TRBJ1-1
TGTGCTAGTGGCCGGAATGAGAACACTGAAGCTTTCTTT
CASGRNENTEAFF
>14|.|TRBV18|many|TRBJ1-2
TGTGCCAGCTCACCCGCCGGGATTAACTATGGCTACACCTTC
CASSPAGINYGYTF